The 14 T cell receptor beta chains listed next were all sequenced from one sample in a study of vaccination and CD4 T cells after COVID-19. Sample treatment: roughly ten-day PBMC culture with coronavirus spike peptide pools or control peptides (ViraFEST assay). Their cognate antigens are unknown. Cultured CD4+ T cell DNA was sequenced using the Oncomine TCR Beta short-read assay. TCRdb reprocessed the PCR reads with MiXCR, giving one entry per CDR3 protein. The table lists roughly 11,000 distinct CDR3 sequences, more than 70% of them singletons. Sequenced input: CD4+ T cells from blood, cultured in vitro. The receptors come from a human donor who had recovered from COVID-19.

The J gene is TRBJ1-1, the V gene TRBV12-3 or TRBV12-4; 10 positions match TRBD1. With 5 bases clipped from V and 2 bases from J, the junction kept 8 bases outside the gene matches. The CDR3 has 16 amino acids. CDR3 in amino acids: CASSLGQGGTNTEAFF. As DNA, the CDR3 is TGTGCCAGCAGTCTCGGACAGGGGGGAACTAACACTGAAGCTTTCTTT.

This clonotype was seen once. CDR3 region: CASSRLVDTAGRVNTEAFF. DNA of the CDR3: TGTGCCAGTAGCAGATTAGTGGACACCGCTGGCAGGGTGAACACTGAAGCTTTCTTT. The V call is TRBV19, the J call TRBJ1-1; the D gene is possibly TRBD1 (5 bases). V was pared by 6 bases and J by 0 bases, with 26 bases between. Germline V gene lookup returns CDR1 LNHDA and CDR2 SQIVND (reference sequence). The CDR3 has 19 residues.

The genes are TRBV12-3 or TRBV12-4 and TRBJ2-7; 7 nucleotides align to TRBD2. The CDR3 loop spans 13 amino acids. With V trimmed by 4 bases and J by 5 bases, 5 bases remained unmatched. The CDR3 region has the DNA TGTGCCAGCAGTTACCGACTAGCTCACGAGCAGTACTTC. It is translated as CASSYRLAHEQYF.

The V and J genes are TRBV2 and TRBJ1-3; D unclear. The CDR3 is 14 residues long. Looked up from germline, CDR1 is SNHLY and CDR2 is FYNNEI. Trimming pared 7 bases from V and 0 bases from J, leaving 10 bases between. Here the CDR3 DNA reads TGTGCCAGCACCAGAACGGGCTCTGGAAACACCATATATTTT. Amino acids: CASTRTGSGNTIYF.

The chain couples TRBV19 to TRBJ1-5, with a possible D match to TRBD1 (5 bases). V dropped 0 bases and J dropped 2 bases, with 8 bases sitting between them. Germline V lookup: CDR1 LNHDA, CDR2 SQIVND (reference sequence). CDR3 length: 15 amino acids. The DNA for the CDR3 is TGTGCCAGTAGTATAGACAGGGCCGGCAATCAGCCCCAGCATTTT. Its translation is CASSIDRAGNQPQHF.

The V gene is TRBV20-1, the J gene TRBJ2-2; D could derive from TRBD1 or TRBD2 (5 bases each). Trimming cost V 3 bases and J 9 bases, with 17 bases left between them. There are 14 residues in the CDR3. CDR1 and CDR2 (germline): DFQATT, SNEGSKA (reference sequence). The CDR3 sequence: CSASPGPTGWELFF. The CDR3 DNA is TGCAGTGCTAGCCCGGGACCCACGGGCTGGGAGCTGTTTTTT.

V and J are TRBV18 and TRBJ2-7; D perhaps matches TRBD1 (5 bases). This CDR3 comprises 15 residues. The germline V gene encodes CDR1 KGHSH and CDR2 LQKENI. V shed 0 bases and J shed 3 bases, with 12 bases lying between them. The CDR3 DNA follows: TGTGCCAGCTCACCACCTAATGGGGCATTCTACGAGCAGTACTTC. The encoded protein is CASSPPNGAFYEQYF.

This sequence joins TRBV6-1 and TRBJ2-5; perhaps TRBD1 as D (6 bases). Germline V gene data show CDR1 as MNHNS and CDR2 as SASEGT. The CDR3 spans 13 residues. The V end was cut by 6 bases, the J end by 9 bases, with 17 bases between. This CDR3 is CASSLQGEGAQYF. The CDR3 coding sequence is TGTGCCAGCAGCCTACAGGGCGAGGGGGCCCAGTACTTC.

This clonotype showed up just once. The J gene is TRBJ2-5, the V gene TRBV6-5, with no clear D. Deletions cut 0 bases from V and 5 bases from J, with 7 bases between. This CDR3 is built from 13 residues. In germline, CDR1 is MNHEY, CDR2 SVGAGI. The CDR3 nucleotides are TGTGCCAGCAGTTACTCGCTGATGGAGACCCAGTACTTC. Translating it yields CASSYSLMETQYF.

J is TRBJ2-1 and V is TRBV6-2 or TRBV6-3; TRBD2 aligns across 13 bases. The length of the CDR3 is 17 residues. The ends lost 5 bases at V and 0 bases at J; junction bases unmatched: 4. Germline CDR1 and CDR2: MNHEY and SVGEGT. This chain's CDR3 is CASSIGTSGTSYNEQFF. For the CDR3, the DNA is TGTGCCAGCAGTATAGGGACTAGCGGGACCTCCTACAATGAGCAGTTCTTC.

The gene calls are TRBV19 and TRBJ1-5; D might be TRBD1 (6 bases). This CDR3 contains 15 residues. Trimming left V 1 base short and J 6 bases short, with 13 bases between. From germline, CDR1 is LNHDA and CDR2 SQIVND (reference sequence). In DNA form, the CDR3 reads TGTGCCAGTAGTATAGCCGCAGGGGAAGGTCAGCCCCAGCATTTT. It specifies CASSIAAGEGQPQHF.

The chain joins TRBV5-1 to TRBJ2-7; TRBD2 matches 9 bases. The CDR3 contains 20 residues. CDR1 and CDR2 from the germline V gene are SGHRS and YFSETQ. The V segment lost 3 bases and the J segment 2 bases; nucleotides outside the gene matches: 21. The CDR3 spells CASSSERGFSAGGGAYEQYF. CDR3 nucleotide sequence: TGCGCCAGCAGCTCGGAAAGGGGGTTCTCTGCGGGAGGGGGAGCCTACGAGCAGTACTTC.

Concerning this clonotype itself: The junction does not match germline at one end; this may be a read error. The CDR3 here is CASSLAGGNHEQYF. DNA for the CDR3: TGTGCCAGCAGCCTAGCGGGAGGAAACCACGAGCAGTACTTC. The rearrangement joins TRBV7-9 to TRBJ2-7; 11 positions agree with TRBD2. CDR3 length: 14 amino acids. The V gene's germline CDR1 is SEHNR and CDR2 FQNEAQ (reference sequence).

This sequence joins TRBV19 and TRBJ2-3; TRBD1 is a possible D gene (5 bases). Trimming removed 8 bases from V and 9 bases from J, with 12 bases in between. Germline CDR1 reads LNHDA; CDR2 reads SQIVND (reference sequence). This CDR3 has 11 amino acids. The CDR3 protein is CASLSGYTQYF. Written as DNA, the CDR3 is TGTGCCAGTCTGTCAGGGTACACGCAGTATTTT.